This T cell receptor beta chain stems from a study of neurological immune-mediated disorders. Noted time point: technical triplicate 1. The T cells used for sorted libraries numbered roughly 1 million, either CD4+ or CD8+. 5'RACE employing 10-nucleotide random UMIs yielded the cDNA. TCRdb itself ran the 5' RACE reads through MiXCR, one entry per CDR3 protein. The table has some 25,000 distinct CDR3 sequences, around 13% seen once; the top ten hold 5.5%. Broader study findings: Expanded clones shared no CDR3 amino acid sequences across subjects, suggesting private repertoires in all groups.

This clonotype appeared many times. Its matching antigen is unknown. Unmatched junction bases numbered 9, after V lost 4 bases and J lost 4 bases. The CDR3 has 15 residues. Germline CDR1 SGHRS, CDR2 YFSETQ. The sequenced material came from CD4+ T cells from blood. The origin of this receptor is a female donor with HTLV-1-associated myelopathy (HAM/TSP). This chain links TRBV5-1 with TRBJ2-3, with 7 positions matching TRBD1. CDR3 residues: CASSATGMLADTQYF. The DNA of the CDR3 is TGCGCCAGCAGCGCGACAGGGATGCTCGCAGATACGCAGTATTTT.